This entry is about one TCR beta chain. Its antigen remains unidentified. V was pared by 0 bases and J by 7 bases, with 19 bases between. From germline, CDR1 is SGHDN and CDR2 FVKESK. The CDR3 contains 17 residues. Each CDR3 protein gets one entry after TCRdb re-called the RT-PCR reads with MiXCR. The table records about 650,000 distinct CDR3 sequences, 15% to 19% of them present only once. The entry originates in a study of response to subunit inactivated influenza vaccine. Broader study findings: There was a suggestion from the authors that each seasonal influenza vaccination recruits few new T cells.

The sample consisted of PBMCs from blood, taken 11 to 12 days after vaccination. The sequence was collected from a man in his forties or fifties who received an inactivated influenza vaccine. The chain links TRBV14 to TRBJ2-1, with D possibly TRBD2 on 5 matching bases. CDR3 sequence reads: CASSQDLWVGGRNEQFF. CDR3 sequence (DNA): TGTGCCAGCAGCCAAGACCTGTGGGTTGGAGGCAGGAATGAGCAGTTCTTC.